A single sample is the source of the 12 T cell receptor beta chains below, sequenced in a study of T cell responses to AZD1222 COVID-19 vaccine. Generated by immunoSEQ multiplex PCR, the TCRdb table keeps only in-frame clones and is missing some. Of 100,000 to 150,000 clones listed, about nine tenths are singletons. Sample: peripheral blood, taken on day 0 of AZD1222 vaccination. These receptor sequences come from an adult in good health.

The chain uses TRBV14 and TRBJ1-6; D gene unclear. Germline CDR1 SGHDN, CDR2 FVKESK. The CDR3 spans 19 residues. Trimming took off 0 bases at V and 11 bases at J, with 26 bases between the two ends. This CDR3 is CASSQDPTPTLREQPPLHF. CDR3 coding DNA: TGTGCCAGCAGCCAAGATCCAACCCCCACATTAAGGGAGCAACCACCCCTCCACTTT.

J is TRBJ1-1 and V is TRBV18; D remains unclear. The germline gives CDR1 KGHSH, CDR2 LQKENI. The CDR3 spans 16 residues. Between the trimmed V and J ends, which lost 2 bases and 1 base, there was a span of 14 bases. In DNA, the CDR3 is TGTGCCAGCTCACCAGGTTGGCGCAGGTCGAACACTGAAGCTTTCTTT. Translating gives CASSPGWRRSNTEAFF. Combining the CDR3 with reference TRBV18 and TRBJ1-1 gives the whole variable domain NAGVMQNPRHLVRRRGQEARLRCSPMKGHSHVYWYRQLPEEGLKFMVYLQKENIIDESGMPKERFSAEFPKEGPSILRIQQVVRGDSAAYFCASSPGWRRSNTEAFFGQGTRLTVV.

The chain has TRBV29-1 and TRBJ2-3; 8 positions agree with TRBD2. Germline V gene sequence: CDR1 SQVTM, CDR2 ANQGSEA. Trimming cost V 7 bases and J 4 bases; bases outside gene matches: 19. CDR3 length: 17 residues. CDR3: CSAPSLDPGGPADTQYF. In DNA, the CDR3 is TGCAGCGCTCCTAGCCTCGACCCGGGGGGGCCGGCAGATACGCAGTATTTT.

The gene calls are TRBV5-1 and TRBJ2-1, with a tentative D call TRBD2 (6 bases). V dropped 1 base and J dropped 0 bases, with 17 bases sitting between them. CDR1 and CDR2 from the germline V gene are SGHRS and YFSETQ. CDR3 length: 18 amino acids. For the CDR3, the DNA is TGCGCCAGCAGCTTGAGATTGGCCCGGGGGAGCTCCTACAATGAGCAGTTCTTC. Translating gives CASSLRLARGSSYNEQFF.

The V and J genes are TRBV6-1 and TRBJ2-1, with TRBD1 matching 7 bases. The CDR3 has 13 amino acids. V lost 1 base, J lost 9 bases, and 3 bases stayed unmatched. CDR1 is MNHNS and CDR2 is SASEGT in the germline V gene. The DNA of the CDR3 is TGTGCCAGCAGTGAAGAAGGGGGCAGTGAGCAGTTCTTC. It specifies CASSEEGGSEQFF.

The chain joins TRBV6-5 to TRBJ2-7, with a weak D call TRBD1 (6 bases). The V end lost 6 bases, the J end lost 6 bases, and 15 bases lay between the germline ends. The CDR3 loop spans 13 amino acids. CDR1 and CDR2 (germline): MNHEY, SVGAGI. Here the CDR3 DNA reads TGTGCCAGCAGATCGCAGGGGTTGCGCGAGCAGTACTTC. It is translated as CASRSQGLREQYF.

The V gene is TRBV7-2, the J gene TRBJ2-3, with 10 bases that match TRBD2. Germline-derived CDR1 and CDR2 are SGHTA and FQGNSA. The ends lost 3 bases at V and 5 bases at J; junction bases unmatched: 5. The CDR3 has 15 residues. The CDR3 DNA sequence: TGTGCCAGCAGCTTCAAGGCTAGCGGGGGAGATACGCAGTATTTT. This encodes CASSFKASGGDTQYF.

V usage is TRBV27 and J usage is TRBJ1-6; 10 positions match TRBD1. Germline CDR1 and CDR2: MNHEY and SMNVEV (reference sequence). V trimming: 2 bases; J trimming: 12 bases; junction bases outside the gene matches: 10. The CDR3 is 16 residues long. The DNA of the CDR3 is TGTGCCAGCAGTTTAGCGCCGGGACAGGGGTTAGGACCCCTCCACTTT. Translating it yields CASSLAPGQGLGPLHF.

This clone has a single count. The chain has TRBV9 and TRBJ2-7; 8 positions match TRBD2. Germline CDR1 is SGDLS and CDR2 is YYNGEE. V was clipped by 1 base and J by 0 bases; unmatched bases: 3. This CDR3 has 15 amino acids. CDR3 residues: CASSVSSGGSYEQYF. CDR3 bases: TGTGCCAGCAGCGTATCCAGCGGGGGCTCCTACGAGCAGTACTTC.

This clone was detected only once. The V and J genes are TRBV10-3 and TRBJ1-3; D remains unclear. V lost 10 bases and J lost 0, with 7 bases in between. This CDR3 has 12 residues. CDR1 ENHRY and CDR2 SYGVKD come from the germline V gene. CDR3 DNA sequence: TGTGCCACCTCCGACTCTGGAAACACCATATATTTT. This translates into CATSDSGNTIYF.

V is TRBV3-1 (or the pseudogene TRBV3-2) and J is TRBJ2-7, with TRBD1 matching 8 bases. The CDR3 spans 11 residues. Trimming cost V 6 bases and J 6 bases; bases outside gene matches: 1. Germline CDR1 LGHDT, CDR2 YNNKEL (reference sequence). CDR3 residues: CASRQGGEQYF. The CDR3 nucleotides are TGTGCCAGCAGACAGGGGGGCGAGCAGTACTTC.

Points on this clone: Other DNA variants within this sample encode the same CDR3. The rearrangement joins TRBV5-1 to TRBJ2-1; 11 bases agree with TRBD1. The germline V gene encodes CDR1 SGHRS and CDR2 YFSETQ. With V trimmed by 3 bases and J by 2 bases, 4 bases remained unmatched. The CDR3 spans 16 residues. This CDR3 is CASSSLGQGAYNEQFF. The CDR3 region has the DNA TGCGCCAGCAGCTCGTTGGGACAGGGGGCCTACAATGAGCAGTTCTTC.